This T cell receptor (beta chain) was found in a study of neoadjuvant nivolumab and ipilimumab in lung cancer. In the study overall: The combination arm added day-1 ipilimumab 1 mg/kg to nivolumab 3 mg/kg on days 1, 15, 29. Findings and limits, study-wide: From pretherapy to surgery, tumor richness and clonality rose with dual therapy. Resected-tumor TCR richness correlated positively with pretherapy blood richness.

The CDR3 runs 14 residues. V lost 5 bases to trimming and J lost 3 bases; unmatched junction nucleotides: 3. Germline assignment: CDR1 KGHSH and CDR2 LQKENI. Repertoires were generated with immunoSEQ multiplex PCR, while TCRdb's copy carries only in-frame clones and drops some. In the table there are approximately 31,000 clones, 92% of which are singletons. This clone has a single count. Its antigen is still unknown. This receptor was identified in an adult with non-small cell lung cancer. The sequencing used peripheral blood, collected after neoadjuvant nivolumab, alone or with ipilimumab, at or shortly before surgery. The genes are TRBV18 and TRBJ2-2; 7 bases are a match to TRBD1. CDR3 loop: CASSLTGDTGELFF. CDR3 bases: TGTGCCAGCTCATTAACAGGGGACACCGGGGAGCTGTTTTTT.